This TCR beta chain was retrieved from a study of T and B cells in COVID-19 patients. As for the study in general: Peripheral blood came from COVID-19 patients with active infection or after recovery. Of 20 active-infection patients, approximately 18 carried comorbidities linked to unfavorable COVID-19 outcome. Overall study results and limits: Highly clonal in active COVID-19, TRB repertoires exceeded healthy-donor diversity and richness at recovery. Blood from mildly ill patients while symptomatic, and early samples from severe cases, were scarce.

From blood, roughly 250-550 ng of genomic DNA served as TRB template. Comments on this clonotype: Its antigen is unidentified.

Multiplex PCR with BIOMED2 TRB-A/B primer pools amplified TRB rearrangements. TCRdb redid the calling of the multiplex PCR reads with MiXCR, one entry per CDR3 protein. Found here are 9,000 to 13,000 distinct CDR3 sequences, 33% of them singletons; the top ten hold 18%. Trimming cost V 8 bases and J 6 bases, with 10 bases left between them. This CDR3 spans 12 amino acids. The germline V gene encodes CDR1 MNHEY and CDR2 SVGAGI. The J gene is TRBJ1-4, the V gene TRBV6-5, with D uncertain. Specimen: blood. This TCR was sampled from a human donor with active COVID-19. In nucleotides, the CDR3 is TGTGCCAGCCGGCGCGGGGATGAAAAACTGTTTTTT. This codes for CASRRGDEKLFF.